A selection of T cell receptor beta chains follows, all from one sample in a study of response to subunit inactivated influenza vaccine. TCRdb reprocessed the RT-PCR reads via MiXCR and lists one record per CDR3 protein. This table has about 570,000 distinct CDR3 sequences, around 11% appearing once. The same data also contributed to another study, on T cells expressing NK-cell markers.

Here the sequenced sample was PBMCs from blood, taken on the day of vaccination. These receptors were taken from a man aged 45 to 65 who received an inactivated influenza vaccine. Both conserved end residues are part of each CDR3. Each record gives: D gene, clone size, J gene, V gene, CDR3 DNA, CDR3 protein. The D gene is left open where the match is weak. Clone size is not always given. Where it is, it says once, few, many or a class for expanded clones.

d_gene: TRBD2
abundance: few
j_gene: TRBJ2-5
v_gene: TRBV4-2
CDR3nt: TGTGCCAGCAGCCCGTTGAGGACTAGCGGGGGAAGAGAGACCCAGTACTTC
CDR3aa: CASSPLRTSGGRETQYF

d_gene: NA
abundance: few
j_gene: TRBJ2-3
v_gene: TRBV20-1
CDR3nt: TGCAGTGCTAGTCCCCCTCCAATCATGGATACGCAGTATTTT
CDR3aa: CSASPPPIMDTQYF

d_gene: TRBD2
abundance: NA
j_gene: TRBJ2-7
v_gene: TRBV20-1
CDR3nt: TGCAGTGCTAGAGATCTAGCGGGAGGGAAGTTGGACGAGCAGTACTTC
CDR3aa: CSARDLAGGKLDEQYF

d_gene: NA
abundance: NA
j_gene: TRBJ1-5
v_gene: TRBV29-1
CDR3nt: TGCAGCGTCCGGTTAGGCAATCAGCCCCAGCATTTT
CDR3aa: CSVRLGNQPQHF

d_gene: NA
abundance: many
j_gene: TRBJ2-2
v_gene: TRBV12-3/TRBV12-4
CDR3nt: TGTGCCAGCAGACCGGGAGCCACCGGGGAGCTGTTTTTT
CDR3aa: CASRPGATGELFF

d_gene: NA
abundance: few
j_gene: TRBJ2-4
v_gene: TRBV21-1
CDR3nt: TGTGCCAGCAGCAAAGCGCTTCGTGGTGACAGGGGTCCCTCCAGGGCCAAAAACATTCAGTACTTC
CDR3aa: CASSKALRGDRGPSRAKNIQYF

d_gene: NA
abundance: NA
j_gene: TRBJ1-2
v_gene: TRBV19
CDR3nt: TGTGCCAGTAGCTGGGGCAGGGGAAACTATGGCTACACCTTC
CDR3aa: CASSWGRGNYGYTF

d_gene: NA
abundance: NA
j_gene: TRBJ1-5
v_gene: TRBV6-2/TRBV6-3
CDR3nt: TGTGCCAGCAGCACCTCTGGACAGCCCCAGCATTTT
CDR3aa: CASSTSGQPQHF

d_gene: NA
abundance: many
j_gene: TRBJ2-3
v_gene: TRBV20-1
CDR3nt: TGCAGTGCTAGAAGGACAGGCGGGGTAGATACGCAGTATTTT
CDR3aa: CSARRTGGVDTQYF

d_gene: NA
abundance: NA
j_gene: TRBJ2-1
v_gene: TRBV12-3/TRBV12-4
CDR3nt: TGTGCCAGCACCTCCCCGGGGAGGGGGACCTACAATGAGCAGTTCTTC
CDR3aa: CASTSPGRGTYNEQFF

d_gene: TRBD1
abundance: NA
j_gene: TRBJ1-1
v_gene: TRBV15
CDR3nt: TGTGCCACCAGCGACAGGGCGAACACTGAAGCTTTCTTT
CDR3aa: CATSDRANTEAFF

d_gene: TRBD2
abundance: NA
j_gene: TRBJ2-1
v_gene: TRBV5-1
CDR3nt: TGCGCCAGCGGCCTTGGACTAGCGGGGGGGAATGAGCAGTTCTTC
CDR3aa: CASGLGLAGGNEQFF

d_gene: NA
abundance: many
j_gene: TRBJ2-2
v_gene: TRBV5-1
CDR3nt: TGCGCCAGCAGCGCCTTTGGGGAGGCCGGGGAGCTGTTTTTT
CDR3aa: CASSAFGEAGELFF

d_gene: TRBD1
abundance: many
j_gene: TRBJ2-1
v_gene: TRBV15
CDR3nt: TGTGCCACCAGCAGAACAACACGCCAGGGGGCGAGTGGGAATGAGCAGTTCTTC
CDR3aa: CATSRTTRQGASGNEQFF

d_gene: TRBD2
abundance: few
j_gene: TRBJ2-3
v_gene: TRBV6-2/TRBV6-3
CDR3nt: TGTGCCAGCAGTTATCCTAGCGGGGGCCACAGATCCACAGATACGCAGTATTTT
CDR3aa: CASSYPSGGHRSTDTQYF

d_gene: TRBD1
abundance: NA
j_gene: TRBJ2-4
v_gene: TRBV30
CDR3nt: TGTGCCTGGAGTGTCCAGGGGGCAAACATTCAGTACTTC
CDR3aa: CAWSVQGANIQYF

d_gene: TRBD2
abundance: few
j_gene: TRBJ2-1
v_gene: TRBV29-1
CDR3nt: TGCAGCGTCCGACTAGCGGCCGCCTACAATGAGCAGTTCTTC
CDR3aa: CSVRLAAAYNEQFF

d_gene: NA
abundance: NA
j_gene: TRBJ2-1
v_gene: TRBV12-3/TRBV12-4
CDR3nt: TGTGCCAGCAGTTTCTTACGTCCCTACAATGAGCAGTTCTTC
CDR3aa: CASSFLRPYNEQFF

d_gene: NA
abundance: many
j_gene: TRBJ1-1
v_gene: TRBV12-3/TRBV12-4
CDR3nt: TGTGCCAGCAGTGCCGCCAGGGGAAGGTTGTACACTGAAGCTTTCTTT
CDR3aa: CASSAARGRLYTEAFF

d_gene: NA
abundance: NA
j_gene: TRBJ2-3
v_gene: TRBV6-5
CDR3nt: TGTGCCAGCAGTTACTCGCCAGGGACTAGCACAGATACGCAGTATTTT
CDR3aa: CASSYSPGTSTDTQYF

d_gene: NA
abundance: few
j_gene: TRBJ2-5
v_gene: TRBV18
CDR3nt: TGTGCCAGCTCACCACCGGGAAGCGAAGAGACCCAGTACTTC
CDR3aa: CASSPPGSEETQYF

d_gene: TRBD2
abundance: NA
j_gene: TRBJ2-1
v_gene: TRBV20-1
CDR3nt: TGCAGTGCTTGGACTAGCGGGAGGGGGGAACATGAGCAGTTCTTC
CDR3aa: CSAWTSGRGEHEQFF

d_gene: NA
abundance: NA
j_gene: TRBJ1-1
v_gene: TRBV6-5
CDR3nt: TGTGCCAGTCAGGGTTACACTGAAGCTTTCTTT
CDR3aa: CASQGYTEAFF

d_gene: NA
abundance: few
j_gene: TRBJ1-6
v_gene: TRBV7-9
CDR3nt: TGTGCCAGCAGCTTCGGGACAAATAATTCACCCCTCCACTTT
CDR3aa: CASSFGTNNSPLHF

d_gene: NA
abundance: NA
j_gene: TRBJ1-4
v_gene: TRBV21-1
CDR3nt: TGTGCCAGCGGTGAGGGGATGCGAGAAAAACTGTTTTTT
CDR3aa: CASGEGMREKLFF

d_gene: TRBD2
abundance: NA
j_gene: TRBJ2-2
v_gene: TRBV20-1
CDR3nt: TGCAGTGCTAGAGATGCGGGCGGGGGGGCCACCGGGGAGCTGTTTTTT
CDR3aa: CSARDAGGGATGELFF

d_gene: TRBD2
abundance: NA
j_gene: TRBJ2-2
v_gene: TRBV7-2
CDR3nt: TGTGCCAGCAGGGGGGGGATTTTCGCGAACACCGGGGAGCTGTTTTTT
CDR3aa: CASRGGIFANTGELFF

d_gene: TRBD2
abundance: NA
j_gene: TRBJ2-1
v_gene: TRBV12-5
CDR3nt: TGTGCTAGTGGTTTGGGAAAGGGAGCGGGAGGCAACAATGAGCAGTTCTTC
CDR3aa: CASGLGKGAGGNNEQFF

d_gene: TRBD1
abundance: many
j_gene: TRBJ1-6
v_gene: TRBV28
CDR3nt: TGTGCCAGCGAATCGACAGGGTTAAACTCACCCCTCCACTTT
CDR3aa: CASESTGLNSPLHF

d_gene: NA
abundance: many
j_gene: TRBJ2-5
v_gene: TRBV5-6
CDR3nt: TGTGCCAGCAGCTTGGTGGTCCAAGAGACCCAGTACTTC
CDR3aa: CASSLVVQETQYF

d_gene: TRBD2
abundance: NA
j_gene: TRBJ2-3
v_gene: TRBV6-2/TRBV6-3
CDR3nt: TGTGCCAGCAGAAGAGCGGGAGGCCCCCTAGCCGATACGCAGTATTTT
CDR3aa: CASRRAGGPLADTQYF

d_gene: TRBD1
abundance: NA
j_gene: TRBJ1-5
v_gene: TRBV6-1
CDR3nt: TGTGCCAGCAGCAGACGGACAGGAGCGAATCAGCCCCAGCATTTT
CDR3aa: CASSRRTGANQPQHF

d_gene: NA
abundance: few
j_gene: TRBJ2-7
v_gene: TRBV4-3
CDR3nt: TGCGCCAGCAGCCAAGGACTAGGTTCCTACGAGCAGTACTTC
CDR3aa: CASSQGLGSYEQYF

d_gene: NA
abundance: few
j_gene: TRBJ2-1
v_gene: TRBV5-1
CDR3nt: TGCGCCAGCAGCACCCGGGACCTACTCGATGAGCAGTTCTTC
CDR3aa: CASSTRDLLDEQFF

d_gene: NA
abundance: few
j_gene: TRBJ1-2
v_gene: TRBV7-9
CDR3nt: TGTGCCAGCAGCTTATCCCGCGGGGACCTGTATGGCTACACCTTC
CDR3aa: CASSLSRGDLYGYTF

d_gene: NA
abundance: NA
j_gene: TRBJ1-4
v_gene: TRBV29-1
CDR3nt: TGCAGCGTTGTACGGAGGGGAACGGCGAAACTGTTTTTT
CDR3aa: CSVVRRGTAKLFF

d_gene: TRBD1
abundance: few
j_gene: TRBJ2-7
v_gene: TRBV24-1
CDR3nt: TGTGCCACCAGTGAAAACAGGGGGCGCGTTGACGAGCAGTACTTC
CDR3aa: CATSENRGRVDEQYF

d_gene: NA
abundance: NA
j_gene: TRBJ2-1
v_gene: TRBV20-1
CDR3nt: TGCAGTGCTACCGGGGACTACAATGAGCAGTTCTTC
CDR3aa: CSATGDYNEQFF

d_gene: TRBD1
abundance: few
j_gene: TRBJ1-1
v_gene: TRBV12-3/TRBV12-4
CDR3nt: TGTGCCAGCAGTCCCCTACAGGGGTTAAACACTGAAGCTTTCTTT
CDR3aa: CASSPLQGLNTEAFF

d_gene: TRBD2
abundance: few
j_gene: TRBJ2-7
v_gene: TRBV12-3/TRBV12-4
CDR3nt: TGTGCCAGCAGGTCTAGCGGGGGGAGATACGAGCAGTACTTC
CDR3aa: CASRSSGGRYEQYF

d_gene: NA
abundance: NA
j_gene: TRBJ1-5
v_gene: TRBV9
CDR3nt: TGTGCCAGCAGCCAAGGACAGCACAATCAGCCCCAGCATTTT
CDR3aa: CASSQGQHNQPQHF

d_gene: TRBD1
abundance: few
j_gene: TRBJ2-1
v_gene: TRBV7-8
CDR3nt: TGTGCCAGCAGCTCCGGGACAGGTCTGAATGAGCAGTTCTTC
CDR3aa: CASSSGTGLNEQFF

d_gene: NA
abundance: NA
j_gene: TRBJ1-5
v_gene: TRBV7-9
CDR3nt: TGTGCCAGCAGCGTGGACAGAGGGCCCCAGCATTTT
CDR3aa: CASSVDRGPQHF

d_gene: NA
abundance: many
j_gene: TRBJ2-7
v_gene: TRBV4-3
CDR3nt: TGCGCCAGCAGCCAAGATTTTTCAGGGAATTACGAGCAGTACTTC
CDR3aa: CASSQDFSGNYEQYF

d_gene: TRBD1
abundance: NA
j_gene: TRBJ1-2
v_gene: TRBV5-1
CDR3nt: TGCGCCAGCAGCAGCGGACAGGGAGTCTATGGCTACACCTTC
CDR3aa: CASSSGQGVYGYTF

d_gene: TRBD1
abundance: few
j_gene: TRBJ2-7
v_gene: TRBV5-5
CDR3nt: TGTGCCAGCAGCTTGGCTATGTCCTCAGGGGGCGTCGAGCAGTACTTC
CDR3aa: CASSLAMSSGGVEQYF

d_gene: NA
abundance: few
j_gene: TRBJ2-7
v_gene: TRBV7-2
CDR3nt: TGTGCCAGCAGCTTGGTTTGGCGATCTAGCGACTCCTACGAGCAGTACTTC
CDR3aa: CASSLVWRSSDSYEQYF

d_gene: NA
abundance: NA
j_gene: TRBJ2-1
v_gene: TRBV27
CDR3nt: TGTGCCAGCACTTTTCGGGTCGGGGTGGATGAGCAGTTCTTC
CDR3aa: CASTFRVGVDEQFF

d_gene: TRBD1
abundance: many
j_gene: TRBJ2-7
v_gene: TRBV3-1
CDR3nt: TGTGCCAGCAGCCCGACAGGGGCGGTGGGTCACGAGCAGTACTTC
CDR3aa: CASSPTGAVGHEQYF

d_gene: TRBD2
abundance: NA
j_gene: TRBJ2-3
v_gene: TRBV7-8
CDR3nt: TGTGCCAGCAGCTCCTTAGCGGGGGGGAGAGAAAATACGCAGTATTTT
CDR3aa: CASSSLAGGRENTQYF

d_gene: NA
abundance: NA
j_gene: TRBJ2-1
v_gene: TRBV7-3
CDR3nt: TGTGCCAGCAGCCCCCAAGGGAGAGGTGTTGAGCAGTTCTTC
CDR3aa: CASSPQGRGVEQFF

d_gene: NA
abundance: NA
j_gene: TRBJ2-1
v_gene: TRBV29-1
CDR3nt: TGCACTGCGGAGAAATACAATGAGCAGTTCTTC
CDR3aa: CTAEKYNEQFF

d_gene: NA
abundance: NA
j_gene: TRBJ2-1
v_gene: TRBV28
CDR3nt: TGTGCCAGCAGCCAGAAAGGGGAGCAGTTCTTC
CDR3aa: CASSQKGEQFF

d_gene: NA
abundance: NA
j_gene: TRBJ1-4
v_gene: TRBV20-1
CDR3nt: TGCAGTACCCGGTCCGCAACTAATGAAAAACTGTTTTTT
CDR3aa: CSTRSATNEKLFF

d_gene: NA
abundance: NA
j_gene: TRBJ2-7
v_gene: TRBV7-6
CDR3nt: TGTGCCAGCAGCCCCCAGCCCCAGAGCTCCTACGAGCAGTACTTC
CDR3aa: CASSPQPQSSYEQYF

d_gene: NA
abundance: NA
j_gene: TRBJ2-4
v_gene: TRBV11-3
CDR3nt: TGTGCCAGCAGCCCCCGGTCACCCGGGTATGGAAACATTCAGTACTTC
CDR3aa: CASSPRSPGYGNIQYF

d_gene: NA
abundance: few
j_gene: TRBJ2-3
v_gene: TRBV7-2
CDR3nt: TGTGCCAGCAATCAAATTGGTACGGATACGCAGTATTTT
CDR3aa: CASNQIGTDTQYF